This T cell receptor beta chain derives from a study of blood T cell repertoires in COVID-19. Clones were read by immunoSEQ multiplex PCR, and TCRdb kept only the in-frame ones, dropping some. Altogether about 24,000 clones are present, around 86% being singletons, with the ten largest covering about 7%. Germline CDR1 LNHDA, CDR2 SQIVND (reference sequence). The CDR3 consists of 13 residues. J was trimmed by 6 bases and V by 11 bases; bases with no gene match: 11. This TCR derives from a man between 65 and 85 years old with acute or convalescent COVID-19. Sequencing used peripheral blood. The rearrangement uses TRBV19 and TRBJ1-2; 8 bases are shared with TRBD1. This CDR3 reads CASNPGGEHGYTF. In DNA, the CDR3 is TGTGCCTCCAACCCAGGGGGCGAGCATGGCTACACCTTC.